The clone carrying this T cell receptor (beta chain) was counted many times. These data originate in a study of neurological immune-mediated disorders. The CDR3 extends over 14 amino acids. Trimming removed 2 bases at V and 9 bases at J, with 16 bases between. Germline V lookup: CDR1 MNHEY, CDR2 SVGAGI. From the 5' RACE reads, TCRdb called clonotypes with MiXCR, one entry per CDR3 protein. The sample has about 41,000 distinct CDR3 sequences, roughly 14% seen once; the top ten hold 3% to 4.5%. The rearrangement uses TRBV6-5 and TRBJ1-2; a possible D gene is TRBD1 (6 bases). Sequenced sample: CD4+ T cells from blood. The sequence derives from a woman aged 55-75 years with HTLV-1-associated myelopathy (HAM/TSP). CDR3 sequence reads: CASSYNGQQASYTF. In nucleotides, the CDR3 is TGTGCCAGCAGTTACAATGGACAGCAAGCCAGCTACACCTTC.